This TCR beta chain was profiled in a study of metastatic and nonmetastatic thyroid tumors (TCRdb year 2020). Background for the entire study: Repertoires from peripheral blood and from tumor or nodule tissue samples of malignant and benign thyroid patients were compared. Study-wide findings and limitations: In both blood and tumor samples, TCR beta diversity was reported to be significantly higher in malignant tumors than in benign nodules.

The library was prepared using PCR. For sequencing, an Illumina HiSeq 4000 was employed. High-throughput sequencing was used to profile the TCR beta-chain CDR3 region of every patient. The study's own analysis went as follows. CDR3 differences across clinicopathological groups were used to build a classifier for discriminating distant-metastatic papillary thyroid cancer patients. Repertoire diversity was assessed with the Shannon index, and tumor-blood repertoire similarity with the Morisita-Horn index. TCRdb reworked the public reads: Q25 trimming with fastp, MiXCR clone assembly, productive beta chains retained. The V and J calls here are based on TCRdb, not the publication. This sample is represented by about 39,000 clones; under 20% of them were singletons. Jointly, the top ten make up roughly 13% of the sample. This clone occurred a few times. The clone's antigen remains unknown. A much larger clonotype is one base distant, so this may be a read error.

Before undergoing thyroid surgery, none of the patients had been given any kind of treatment. Using T-cell receptor beta sequencing, the researchers looked back retrospectively at clinical samples from patients, gathered between about 2012 and 2018. Sample: tumor tissue. The receptor comes from a female donor with papillary thyroid cancer or a benign thyroid nodule (not recorded which). Some clones in this sample may be carry-over from other donors' samples.

The sequenced DNA: TGTGCCAGCAGCACCCAACCTATGGGGCGGACTAATGAAAAACTGTTTTTT. It encodes CASSTQPMGRTNEKLFF. This sequence uses TRBV7-9 and TRBJ1-4; the D region possibly corresponds to TRBD1 (5 bases align). From its cysteine to its phenylalanine, the CDR3 spans 17 amino acids. Just CDR3 DNA is preserved here, 51 bases in frame from base 1. CDR1 SEHNR and CDR2 FQNEAQ were looked up in the germline V gene (reference sequence). Trimming removed 5 bases from V and 2 bases from J, leaving 18 bases between the germline ends.